This TCR beta chain emerged from a study of shared clonotypes between healthy human individuals. Method: immunoSEQ multiplex PCR; TCRdb's copy keeps in-frame clones and lacks some. Of over 1.5 million clones in the sample, under 99% were seen once. Material: naive CD4+ T cells sorted from blood. The subset was: CD45RA+ positively selected. This clonotype was obtained from a man younger than 45 in good health.

This CDR3 reads CASSQYTGELFF. CDR3 bases: TGCGCCAGCAGTCAGTACACCGGGGAGCTGTTTTTT. V usage is TRBV5-1 and J usage is TRBJ2-2, with unresolved D. The length of the CDR3 is 12 residues. From germline, CDR1 is SGHRS and CDR2 YFSETQ. Trimming cost V 5 bases and J 3 bases, with 5 bases left between them.